The TCR beta chain described here comes from a study of blood T cells in healthy people across ages. In the study overall: The capture of about one barcoded beta molecule per two T cells was achieved by template switching.

As regards this clonotype: Its antigen is not known.

Alongside a J-beta primer mix, a sample-barcoded 5' primer served in a second PCR lasting about 7 to 11 cycles. Via MiXCR, TCRdb re-called the 5' RACE reads, giving one row per CDR3 protein. Altogether approximately 800,000 distinct CDR3 sequences are present, about 53% being singletons, with the ten largest covering about 42%. Germline assignment: CDR1 MRHNA and CDR2 SNTAGT. This CDR3 has 16 residues. Between the trimmed V and J ends, which lost 0 bases and 2 bases, there was a span of 10 bases. Study findings and constraints: The study found more naive CD4+ cells and higher diversity in long-lived than aged donors.

The chain links TRBV6-4 to TRBJ2-2, with D unresolved. The receptor was isolated from an elderly man in good health. The sequenced sample was blood. The CDR3 bases are TGTGCCAGCAGTGACTCCCCGGAAACAAACACCGGGGAGCTGTTTTTT. It codes for CASSDSPETNTGELFF.